The 15 T cell receptor beta chains presented below share a single source sample, sequenced in a study of human T cells and chemical hapten exposure. The time point denotes: pre-sensitization, week 0. Documented treatment: therapeutic diphenylcyclopropenone sensitization with weekly scalp DPC. TCRdb recomputed calls from the RACE reads with MiXCR, one row per CDR3 protein. The sample yields around 260,000 distinct CDR3 sequences, about 9.4% seen once. The sequences come from whole blood, collected in connection with sensitization to the hapten diphenylcyclopropenone (DPC). The receptor set was obtained from a woman aged 40-49 years with alopecia areata. Some clones in this sample may be carry-over from other donors' samples.

V usage is TRBV12-3 or TRBV12-4 and J usage is TRBJ2-3; 8 bases are a match to TRBD1. Trimming at V came to 2 bases and at J to 2 bases, leaving 3 bases not matched to a gene. The CDR3 is made up of 15 amino acids. The CDR3 region has the DNA TGTGCCAGCAGTTTACGGACAGGGCTCACAGATACGCAGTATTTT. Translating gives CASSLRTGLTDTQYF.

This clonotype occurred a few times. V gene TRBV20-1 combines with J gene TRBJ2-1; possible D gene TRBD2, 6 bases. In germline, CDR1 is DFQATT, CDR2 SNEGSKA (reference sequence). V was shortened by 3 bases and J by 0 bases, with 9 bases between the two germline ends. The CDR3 is 14 residues long. The CDR3 DNA follows: TGCAGTGCTAGGGACTACGCCTCCTACAATGAGCAGTTCTTC. Amino acids: CSARDYASYNEQFF.

This clonotype was seen only a few times. V and J are TRBV2 and TRBJ1-2, with 7 bases that match TRBD1. Unmatched junction bases numbered 6, after V lost 8 bases and J lost 3 bases. The CDR3 loop spans 13 amino acids. Germline CDR1 and CDR2: SNHLY and FYNNEI. CDR3 nucleotide sequence: TGTGCCAGCGCTCCCCAGGGGGACTATGGCTACACCTTC. This sequence encodes CASAPQGDYGYTF.

This clonotype was observed a handful of times. The J gene is TRBJ2-3, the V gene TRBV29-1; 11 bases map to TRBD1. CDR1 is SQVTM, CDR2 ANQGSEA, per germline. The CDR3 contains 14 residues. Trimming removed 4 bases from V and 6 bases from J; junction bases left unmatched: 6. In DNA form, the CDR3 reads TGCAGCGTTGCAGGACAGGGGGCATCGGATACGCAGTATTTT. This codes for CSVAGQGASDTQYF.

A remark on this clonotype: A read error may produce the germline difference seen at one junction end. This chain's CDR3 is CASSLGAGPYEQYF. CDR3 coding DNA: TGTGCTAGCAGCTTAGGGGCAGGGCCCTACGAGCAGTACTTC. The chain joins TRBV7-7 to TRBJ2-7, with D perhaps matching TRBD1 (5 bases). The CDR3 contains 14 residues. CDR1 is SSHAT, CDR2 FNYEAQ, per germline (reference sequence).

A note on this clonotype: At one boundary the junction diverges from the germline segment, which might be a read error. This chain joins TRBV10-3 and TRBJ2-7; D remains unclear. The length of the CDR3 is 11 residues. From germline, CDR1 is ENHRY and CDR2 SYGVKD. The CDR3 sequence: CVISDLYEQYF. The CDR3 DNA is TGTGTCATCAGTGATCTTTACGAGCAGTACTTC.

This clonotype appeared a few times. This rearrangement joins TRBV7-2 to TRBJ2-5; tentative D call: TRBD1 (5 bases). Trimming pared 1 base from V and 5 bases from J, leaving 14 bases between. The CDR3 is made up of 15 amino acids. Germline-derived CDR1 and CDR2 are SGHTA and FQGNSA. The CDR3 nucleotides read TGTGCCAGCAGCTTAGGGCAGGGAAGGACGGAGACCCAGTACTTC. Its protein product is CASSLGQGRTETQYF.

The V gene is TRBV7-2, the J gene TRBJ2-7, with D uncertain. V lost 5 bases and J lost 2, with 4 bases in between. In germline, CDR1 is SGHTA, CDR2 FQGNSA. The CDR3 is made up of 11 amino acids. The CDR3 sequence: CASSEAYEQYF. DNA of the CDR3: TGTGCCAGCAGCGAAGCCTACGAGCAGTACTTC.

This clonotype was counted only a few times. This chain connects TRBV20-1 to TRBJ2-7; D unclear. The CDR3 consists of 11 residues. Trimming removed 5 bases at V and 4 bases at J, with 9 bases between. The germline V gene has CDR1 DFQATT and CDR2 SNEGSKA (reference sequence). In DNA, the CDR3 is TGCAGTGCTCCCTTCTTGTACGAGCAGTACTTC. It yields the protein CSAPFLYEQYF.

The sample holds many counts of this clonotype. The gene calls are TRBV5-1 and TRBJ2-2, with D possibly matching TRBD1 (7 bases). Germline-derived CDR1 and CDR2 are SGHRS and YFSETQ. The CDR3 is 14 residues long. The germline V and J ends were trimmed by 6 bases and 4 bases, with 13 bases remaining between them. The CDR3 here is CASTDREVTGELFF. CDR3 bases: TGCGCCAGCACCGACAGGGAGGTCACCGGGGAGCTGTTTTTT.

The chain has TRBV5-4 and TRBJ2-2; 9 nucleotides agree with TRBD2. This CDR3 region has 18 residues. The ends lost 4 bases at V and 5 bases at J; junction bases unmatched: 15. CDR1 is SGHNT and CDR2 is YYREEE in the germline V gene (reference sequence). CDR3 bases: TGTGCCAGCAGCCGGCCGTCTGGTAGCGGGAGTCGAACCGGGGAGCTGTTTTTT. Encoded protein: CASSRPSGSGSRTGELFF. The full variable domain, completed using reference TRBV5-4 and TRBJ2-2, is ETGVTQSPTHLIKTRGQQVTLRCSSQSGHNTVSWYQQALGQGPQFIFQYYREEENGRGNFPPRFSGLQFPNYSSELNVNALELDDSALYLCASSRPSGSGSRTGELFFGEGSRLTVL.

This clonotype occurred many times. V and J are TRBV5-1 and TRBJ1-4, with a possible D match to TRBD1 (6 bases). The CDR3 runs 14 residues. From germline, CDR1 is SGHRS and CDR2 YFSETQ. Trimming took off 2 bases at V and 9 bases at J, with 14 bases between the two ends. CDR3 amino acids: CASSFTGPEQKLFF. The CDR3 nucleotides read TGCGCCAGCAGCTTTACAGGGCCTGAGCAAAAACTGTTTTTT.

The genes are TRBV28 and TRBJ1-6, with 7 bases identical to TRBD1. Losses at the gene ends were 5 bases for V and 9 bases for J; bases not matched to a gene: 16. Germline loops: CDR1 MDHEN, CDR2 SYDVKM. This CDR3 has 17 amino acids. CDR3: CASSLSPRGFSASPLHF. The CDR3 bases are TGTGCCAGCAGTCTCTCTCCCAGGGGGTTTAGCGCTTCACCCCTCCACTTT.

This clonotype showed up many times. The chain carries TRBV24-1 and TRBJ2-5; unclear D gene. The CDR3 spans 14 residues. V was cut by 6 bases and J by 2 bases, with 12 bases left in between. The germline CDR1 and CDR2 sequences are KGHDR and SFDVKD. In DNA form, the CDR3 reads TGTGCCACCAGTCCTCCGGGCCCTCAAGAGACCCAGTACTTC. Its protein product is CATSPPGPQETQYF.

In its sample, this clonotype was seen a few times. In nucleotides, the CDR3 is TGCGCCAGCAGCTTGGACGCTAGCGGGAGCACGCAGTATTTT. Its translation is CASSLDASGSTQYF. The chain couples TRBV5-1 to TRBJ2-3, with 10 bases aligning to TRBD2. CDR3 length: 14 residues. V lost 0 bases to trimming and J lost 9 bases; unmatched junction nucleotides: 4. Per germline, CDR1 SGHRS and CDR2 YFSETQ.